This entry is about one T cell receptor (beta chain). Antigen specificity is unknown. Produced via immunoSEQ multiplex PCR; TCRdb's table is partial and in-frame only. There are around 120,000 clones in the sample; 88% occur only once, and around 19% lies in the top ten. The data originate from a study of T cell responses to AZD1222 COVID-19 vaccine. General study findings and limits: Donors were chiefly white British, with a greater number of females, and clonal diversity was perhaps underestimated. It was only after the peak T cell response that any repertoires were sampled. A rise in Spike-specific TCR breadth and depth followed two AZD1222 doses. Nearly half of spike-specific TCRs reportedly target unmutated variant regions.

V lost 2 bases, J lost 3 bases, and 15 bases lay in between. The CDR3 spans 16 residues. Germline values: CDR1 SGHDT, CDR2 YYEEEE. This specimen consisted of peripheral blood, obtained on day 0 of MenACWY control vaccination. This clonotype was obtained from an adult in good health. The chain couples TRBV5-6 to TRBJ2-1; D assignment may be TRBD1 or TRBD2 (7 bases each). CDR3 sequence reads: CASSLQGTTHYNEQFF. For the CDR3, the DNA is TGTGCCAGCAGCTTACAGGGGACTACCCACTACAATGAGCAGTTCTTC.